Each of the 20 T cell receptor beta chains below was sequenced from the same sample in a study of blood T cell repertoires in COVID-19 (TCRdb year 2020). To prepare the library, the immunoSEQ multiplex PCR assay was applied. The immuneACCESS repertoire file appears here via TCRdb, limited to in-frame rearrangements. These files lack a portion of the clones; in checked studies, under half of the deficit traces to unresolved V genes, and the cause of the others is not known. The sample profile shows about 260,000 clones; 85% to 90% of them were found once. The ten largest clones represent over 0.75% of the sample. Sequences were obtained from PBMCs or T cells enriched from blood (not recorded which). The receptors shown here come from a man in his fifties who had been exposed to COVID-19.

The chain has TRBV28 and TRBJ1-2; D is ambiguous. This CDR3 is built from 16 residues. Germline assignment: CDR1 MDHEN and CDR2 SYDVKM. V was trimmed by 2 bases and J by 0 bases, leaving 13 bases between them. Here the CDR3 DNA reads TGTGCCAGCAGTTTAGGGTCTAGACTTCCTAACTATGGCTACACCTTC. Its protein product is CASSLGSRLPNYGYTF.

The chain couples TRBV27 to TRBJ1-1; TRBD1 matches 8 bases. The CDR3 covers 13 residues. From germline, CDR1 is MNHEY and CDR2 SMNVEV (reference sequence). V trimming: 6 bases; J trimming: 5 bases; junction bases outside the gene matches: 5. This CDR3 reads CASSKRTGTEAFF. The DNA for the CDR3 is TGTGCCAGCAGCAAACGGACAGGGACTGAAGCTTTCTTT.

V gene TRBV9 combines with J gene TRBJ2-5; 9 nucleotides match TRBD2. V dropped 4 bases and J dropped 3; count of bases not matched to a gene: 7. Looked up from germline, CDR1 is SGDLS and CDR2 is YYNGEE. The CDR3 length is 15 residues. CDR3 sequence reads: CASSRQSSGEETQYF. The CDR3 DNA follows: TGTGCCAGCAGCCGACAGTCTAGCGGGGAAGAGACCCAGTACTTC.

V gene TRBV6-5 combines with J gene TRBJ1-3, with D possibly TRBD1 on 5 matching bases. This CDR3 has 13 residues. Germline CDR1 reads MNHEY; CDR2 reads SVGAGI. V gave up 6 bases and J gave up 3 bases, with 9 bases separating them. CDR3 sequence reads: CASRGHFGNTIYF. The CDR3 DNA reads as TGTGCCAGCAGAGGACACTTTGGAAACACCATATATTTT.

The chain uses TRBV9 and TRBJ1-1; D is uncertain. The CDR3 sequence is 15 residues long. V was clipped by 4 bases and J by 1 base, with 14 bases between them. The germline CDR1 and CDR2 sequences are SGDLS and YYNGEE. The DNA of the CDR3 is TGTGCCAGCAGCCCCCCCCGCGGGGAGAACACTGAAGCTTTCTTT. It encodes CASSPPRGENTEAFF.

The gene calls are TRBV27 and TRBJ2-1; D not certain. The V end lost 2 bases, the J end lost 4 bases, and 12 bases lay between the germline ends. This CDR3 comprises 15 residues. Germline CDR1 MNHEY, CDR2 SMNVEV (reference sequence). In nucleotides, the CDR3 is TGTGCCAGCAGTTTAAGGCTAGAAGATTACAATGAGCAGTTCTTC. Encoded protein: CASSLRLEDYNEQFF.

The chain uses TRBV7-3 and TRBJ2-1, with TRBD1 identical over 8 bases. V shed 4 bases, J shed 12 bases, and the junction held 17 bases outside the gene matches. This CDR3 region has 16 residues. Per germline, CDR1 SGHTA and CDR2 FQGTGA. The CDR3 nucleotides read TGTGCCAGCAGCTATGACAGGGGCCTCACCTCGCGGGGGCAGTTCTTC. Its translation: CASSYDRGLTSRGQFF.

This clone was observed once. This chain joins TRBV19 and TRBJ2-1, with TRBD2 matching over 7 bases. The V gene end was trimmed by 8 bases and the J gene end by 8 bases; junction bases not matched to a gene: 15. The germline gives CDR1 LNHDA, CDR2 SQIVND (reference sequence). The CDR3 has 15 amino acids. CDR3 nucleotide sequence: TGTGCCAGTGAATCTAGCGGAGCCGACGGAGATGAGCAGTTCTTC. It encodes CASESSGADGDEQFF.

The chain is built from TRBV5-8 and TRBJ2-7; possibly TRBD2 for D (5 bases). V lost 0 bases and J 2 bases, leaving 9 bases between the germline ends. The CDR3 has 14 residues. Germline V lookup: CDR1 SGHTS, CDR2 YDEGEE. The CDR3 DNA reads TGTGCCAGCAGCTTGGATCCGGGGACCTACGAGCAGTACGTC. As protein: CASSLDPGTYEQYV.

The chain links TRBV15 to TRBJ1-1, with TRBD1 identical over 7 bases. This CDR3 is 15 amino acids long. Germline V gene lookup returns CDR1 LNHNV and CDR2 YYDKDF (reference sequence). J was trimmed by 4 bases and V by 0 bases; bases with no gene match: 5. CDR3 sequence (DNA): TGTGCCACCAGCAGAGATTTCAGGGGGAGCACTGAAGCTTTCTTT. This sequence encodes CATSRDFRGSTEAFF.

This chain connects TRBV3-1 (or the pseudogene TRBV3-2) to TRBJ1-2, with D maybe TRBD1 (6 bases). The CDR3 loop spans 13 amino acids. Germline V gives CDR1 LGHDT, CDR2 YNNKEL (reference sequence). V shed 4 bases and J shed 7 bases, with 13 bases lying between them. The CDR3 here is CASSPGEGTGYTF. CDR3 bases: TGTGCCAGCAGCCCAGGGGAGGGGACTGGCTACACCTTC.

This chain connects TRBV5-1 to TRBJ2-2; 8 positions match TRBD2. The CDR3 runs to 17 residues. V dropped 7 bases and J dropped 6; count of bases not matched to a gene: 17. Per the germline V gene, CDR1 is SGHRS and CDR2 is YFSETQ. CDR3 DNA: TGCGCCAGCCTCGCCGACATAGGAGCGGGAGCCTCCGGGGAGCTGTTTTTT. Translating gives CASLADIGAGASGELFF.

This clone was counted a single time. V usage is TRBV18 and J usage is TRBJ1-4, with D hard to call. Trimming took 4 bases from V and 8 from J, leaving 17 bases between them. This CDR3 region has 15 residues. From germline, CDR1 is KGHSH and CDR2 LQKENI. CDR3 in amino acids: CASSRVLRGGEKLFF. As DNA, the CDR3 is TGTGCCAGCTCACGGGTCCTGCGGGGTGGAGAAAAACTGTTTTTT.

This chain joins TRBV24-1 and TRBJ2-1; D not certain. The germline CDR1 and CDR2 sequences are KGHDR and SFDVKD. V lost 3 bases, J lost 4 bases, and 9 bases lay in between. There are 14 residues in the CDR3. The CDR3, as DNA: TGTGCCACCAGTGATGCCACAGTGTACAATGAGCAGTTCTTC. Residues: CATSDATVYNEQFF.

This chain links TRBV5-6 with TRBJ1-1, with 8 bases matching TRBD1. Germline assignment: CDR1 SGHDT and CDR2 YYEEEE. This CDR3 is built from 15 residues. V was clipped by 0 bases and J by 6 bases; unmatched bases: 7. DNA of the CDR3: TGTGCCAGCAGCTTGGTTCAGGGGGCGGTTGCTGAAGCTTTCTTT. Translation gives CASSLVQGAVAEAFF.

This rearrangement joins TRBV14 to TRBJ2-3, with 9 bases fitting TRBD2. There are 17 residues in the CDR3. Germline V CDR1 and CDR2: SGHDN, FVKESK. V shed 5 bases, J shed 4 bases, and the junction held 13 bases outside the gene matches. CDR3 sequence reads: CASSLSGGHPTSDTQYF. CDR3 nucleotide sequence: TGTGCCAGCAGCTTAAGCGGGGGGCACCCGACATCAGATACGCAGTATTTT.

The rearrangement uses TRBV28 and TRBJ2-7; 8 positions agree with TRBD1. J lost 1 base, V lost 2 bases, and 7 bases had no gene match. From germline, CDR1 is MDHEN and CDR2 SYDVKM. The CDR3 sequence is 16 residues long. The CDR3 protein is CASSLPTDRVSYEQYF. In DNA form, the CDR3 reads TGTGCCAGCAGTTTACCTACGGACAGGGTGTCCTACGAGCAGTACTTC.

The chain is built from TRBV15 and TRBJ2-5; 9 positions match TRBD2. Germline CDR1 LNHNV, CDR2 YYDKDF (reference sequence). With 1 base clipped from V and 5 bases from J, the junction kept 8 bases outside the gene matches. This CDR3 is 16 amino acids long. CDR3 residues: CATSRGERGAAETQYF. The CDR3 DNA reads TGTGCCACCAGCAGAGGTGAGCGGGGGGCCGCGGAGACCCAGTACTTC.

The chain links TRBV5-1 to TRBJ2-5, with a possible D match to TRBD1 (5 bases). The ends were cut back, 0 bases at V and 5 bases at J, with 17 bases in the middle. Germline CDR1 reads SGHRS; CDR2 reads YFSETQ. This CDR3 contains 16 residues. CDR3 sequence reads: CASSLAGKLGGETQYF. CDR3 DNA sequence: TGCGCCAGCAGCTTGGCAGGGAAACTTGGTGGGGAGACCCAGTACTTC.

The chain links TRBV28 to TRBJ1-2; D possibly corresponds to TRBD1 (6 bases). The germline V and J ends were trimmed by 2 bases and 5 bases, with 9 bases remaining between them. Per the germline V gene, CDR1 is MDHEN and CDR2 is SYDVKM. This CDR3 region has 13 residues. The CDR3 bases are TGTGCCAGCAGTTTAAGGACAGAATATGGCTACACCTTC. It encodes CASSLRTEYGYTF.